This TCR beta chain was obtained from a study of CDR3 diversity in severe acne. TCRdb passed the PCR reads through MiXCR, listing each CDR3 protein once. The sample contains around 100,000 distinct CDR3 sequences, 51% of which appear only once. The germline V and J ends were trimmed by 8 bases and 7 bases, with 12 bases remaining between them. The germline V gene encodes CDR1 SNHLY and CDR2 FYNNEI. This CDR3 contains 13 residues. Sequencing input: blood. The receptor was isolated from a male donor with acne. The rearrangement uses TRBV2 and TRBJ1-6; D remains unclear. CDR3 sequence: CASASKENSPLHF. In DNA, the CDR3 is TGTGCCAGCGCATCGAAGGAAAATTCACCCCTCCACTTT.